Detailed here is one T cell receptor beta chain. V gave up 5 bases and J gave up 0 bases, with 14 bases separating them. Per the germline V gene, CDR1 is WSHSY and CDR2 is SAAADI. There are 17 residues in the CDR3. Profiling relied on immunoSEQ multiplex PCR, and the TCRdb table lists in-frame clones only, not all of them. The sample contains tens of thousands of clones, around 90% of which appear only once. These data are taken from a study of blood T cell repertoires in COVID-19. The chain links TRBV10-2 to TRBJ1-6; a weak D match, TRBD1 (6 bases). This receptor was obtained from an elderly woman with COVID-19, enrolled during active disease. Sequenced input: peripheral blood. The CDR3 here is CASSLTGPSSYNSPLHF. CDR3 nucleotide sequence: TGCGCCAGCAGTCTGACAGGACCTAGCTCCTATAATTCACCCCTCCACTTT.